The 17 T cell receptor beta chains in this list originate from one sample, sequenced in a study of blood T cell repertoires in COVID-19. The table came from immunoSEQ multiplex PCR; TCRdb's copy has only in-frame clones and leaves some out. The top ten hold approximately 4% of the sample, which has under 350,000 clones, about 86% seen once. Sequencing was performed on PBMCs or T cells enriched from blood (not recorded which). These receptors came from a woman between 35 and 50 years old with acute COVID-19.

This clone was detected ten times or more. This chain uses TRBV4-1 with TRBJ1-5; 7 nucleotides agree with TRBD1. The CDR3 contains 16 residues. From germline, CDR1 is MGHRA and CDR2 YSYEKL. The trim removed 3 bases at V and 3 bases at J, leaving 8 bases unmatched. Here the CDR3 reads CASSHHPGQFNQPQHF. The DNA of the CDR3 is TGCGCCAGCAGCCATCACCCGGGACAGTTCAATCAGCCCCAGCATTTT.

The rearrangement uses TRBV18 and TRBJ1-2; D not resolved. This CDR3 has 16 amino acids. V lost 0 bases and J lost 3, with 14 bases in between. Per the germline V gene, CDR1 is KGHSH and CDR2 is LQKENI. CDR3 coding DNA: TGTGCCAGCTCACCACCGTCGGTGGGCGCAGACTATGGCTACACCTTC. Translation: CASSPPSVGADYGYTF.

The rearrangement links TRBV18 to TRBJ1-2, with 10 bases aligning to TRBD1. V shed 6 bases, J shed 2 bases, and the junction held 6 bases outside the gene matches. The V gene's germline CDR1 is KGHSH and CDR2 LQKENI. The CDR3 runs 15 residues. CDR3 nucleotide sequence: TGTGCCAGCTCCCCTGGGGGACAGGGGAACTATGGCTACACCTTC. The encoded protein is CASSPGGQGNYGYTF.

The rearrangement uses TRBV3-1 (or the pseudogene TRBV3-2) and TRBJ1-1; possibly TRBD1 for D (5 bases). Trimming left V 1 base short and J 4 bases short, with 13 bases between. CDR3 length equals 15 residues. Germline V gives CDR1 LGHDT, CDR2 YNNKEL (reference sequence). DNA of the CDR3: TGTGCCAGCAGCCAAGCAACAGGAATAGTCACTGAAGCTTTCTTT. Encoded protein: CASSQATGIVTEAFF.

The chain joins TRBV5-4 to TRBJ1-1; weak D call: TRBD1 (5 bases). The V end lost 4 bases, the J end lost 1 base, and 11 bases lay between the germline ends. This CDR3 comprises 14 residues. Per the germline V gene, CDR1 is SGHNT and CDR2 is YYREEE (reference sequence). In DNA form, the CDR3 reads TGTGCCAGCAGCCAGGGAGGACGGAACACTGAAGCTTTCTTT. Translating it yields CASSQGGRNTEAFF.

The CDR3: CASSLGQGVYNEQFF. CDR3 in DNA: TGTGCCAGCAGCTTAGGTCAGGGGGTCTACAATGAGCAGTTCTTC. The V call is TRBV11-3, the J call TRBJ2-1, with 7 bases identical to TRBD1. The V gene's germline CDR1 is SGHNT and CDR2 YENEEA. This CDR3 spans 15 amino acids. Unmatched junction bases numbered 3, after V lost 1 base and J lost 3 bases.

This clone was recorded many times. The chain recombines TRBV7-3 with TRBJ1-1, with 9 nucleotides matching TRBD1. V shed 5 bases and J 3 bases; nucleotides not matched to a gene: 13. There are 17 residues in the CDR3. Germline V gene sequence: CDR1 SGHTA, CDR2 FQGTGA. The CDR3 loop is CASSPGTGQNKYTEAFF. CDR3 nucleotides: TGTGCCAGCAGCCCCGGGACAGGGCAGAACAAATACACTGAAGCTTTCTTT.

The chain has TRBV6-6 and TRBJ1-6, with unresolved D. The CDR3 has 13 residues. Trimming took 3 bases from V and 7 from J, leaving 7 bases between them. The germline V gene encodes CDR1 MNHNY and CDR2 SVGAGI (reference sequence). DNA of the CDR3: TGTGCCAGCAGTTATTTGTCAAATTCACCCCTCCACTTT. Its protein product is CASSYLSNSPLHF.

This chain uses TRBV7-3 with TRBJ2-3, with 7 bases aligning to TRBD2. V lost 8 bases to trimming and J lost 3 bases; unmatched junction nucleotides: 5. This CDR3 region has 13 residues. Germline loops: CDR1 SGHTA, CDR2 FQGTGA. CDR3: CASGAGTTDTQYF. In nucleotides, the CDR3 is TGTGCCAGCGGAGCGGGGACTACAGATACGCAGTATTTT.

The chain has TRBV5-1 and TRBJ2-3; TRBD2 might be the D (6 bases). The V gene's germline CDR1 is SGHRS and CDR2 YFSETQ. Between the trimmed V and J ends, which lost 4 bases and 3 bases, there was a span of 15 bases. CDR3 size: 15 residues. This CDR3 is CASSRGTSITDTQYF. The CDR3 DNA is TGCGCCAGCAGCCGGGGGACCTCGATTACAGATACGCAGTATTTT.

There are a few counts of this clone. This chain connects TRBV19 to TRBJ1-2; a possible D gene is TRBD1 (6 bases). Germline loops: CDR1 LNHDA, CDR2 SQIVND (reference sequence). This CDR3 spans 11 amino acids. V was pared by 10 bases and J by 7 bases, with 13 bases between. CDR3 bases: TGTGCCACCCAGGGGCTGCGTGGCTACACCTTC. Protein: CATQGLRGYTF.

The V gene is TRBV2, the J gene TRBJ1-1; 10 bases fit TRBD1. CDR1 is SNHLY and CDR2 is FYNNEI in the germline V gene. This CDR3 contains 16 residues. V trimming: 4 bases; J trimming: 3 bases; junction bases outside the gene matches: 8. The CDR3 sequence is CASSGQGASKDTEAFF. CDR3 bases: TGTGCCAGCAGTGGACAGGGGGCTTCTAAGGACACTGAAGCTTTCTTT.

The chain combines TRBV7-2 with TRBJ2-7, with D perhaps TRBD1 (5 bases). This CDR3 is 14 amino acids long. Trimming stripped 6 bases from V and 4 bases from J, with 16 bases between. The V gene's germline CDR1 is SGHTA and CDR2 FQGNSA. CDR3 sequence: CASSLQGLMYEQYF. The DNA for the CDR3 is TGTGCCAGCAGTCTCCAGGGATTAATGTACGAGCAGTACTTC. Variable domain in full (rest from reference TRBV7-2 and TRBJ2-7): GAGVSQSPSNKVTEKGKDVELRCDPISGHTALYWYRQSLGQGLEFLIYFQGNSAPDKSGLPSDRFSAERTGGSVSTLTIQRTQQEDSAVYLCASSLQGLMYEQYFGPGTRLTVT.

The V call is TRBV19, the J call TRBJ1-5; D ambiguous. V was trimmed by 3 bases and J by 0 bases, leaving 6 bases between them. The CDR3 is 14 residues long. CDR1 LNHDA and CDR2 SQIVND come from the germline V gene (reference sequence). The CDR3 is CASSISVSNQPQHF. The CDR3 nucleotides read TGTGCCAGTAGTATCTCCGTTAGCAATCAGCCCCAGCATTTT.

The chain employs TRBV18 and TRBJ1-4, with a possible D match to TRBD1 (5 bases). CDR1 and CDR2 (germline): KGHSH, LQKENI. With 4 bases removed from V and 5 bases from J, the gap between germline ends came to 17 bases. This CDR3 is 16 amino acids long. CDR3 region: CASSQIPTVRNEKLFF. For the CDR3, the DNA is TGTGCCAGCTCACAAATACCGACAGTGAGGAATGAAAAACTGTTTTTT.

The V and J genes are TRBV19 and TRBJ1-6; D remains ambiguous. The V end was cut by 5 bases, the J end by 8 bases, with 13 bases between. The CDR3 covers 14 residues. Germline CDR1 reads LNHDA; CDR2 reads SQIVND (reference sequence). Here the CDR3 DNA reads TGTGCCAGTAGTTTCGTGAGGTCCGATTCACCCCTCCACTTT. Translated: CASSFVRSDSPLHF.

This clone is medium-sized (0.01 to 0.1%) in the sample. V usage is TRBV6-2 or TRBV6-3 and J usage is TRBJ2-5, with D unresolved. V dropped 2 bases and J dropped 0 bases, with 7 bases sitting between them. In germline, CDR1 is MNHEY, CDR2 SVGEGT. The CDR3 totals 14 residues. The CDR3 is CASSYVTDQETQYF. The CDR3 nucleotides read TGTGCCAGCAGTTACGTCACTGACCAAGAGACCCAGTACTTC.